This T cell receptor (beta chain) was identified in a study of blood T cells in healthy people across ages. Using a J-beta primer mix together with a sample-barcoded 5' primer, a second PCR was run for roughly 6 to 12 cycles. MiXCR, applied by TCRdb to the 5' RACE reads, yields one record per CDR3 protein. This sample has some 290,000 distinct CDR3 sequences, with less than 30% found just once. This clonotype was seen ten or more times. Sample: blood. This TCR was sampled from a woman between 65 and 79 years old in good health.

DNA for the CDR3: TGTGCCAGCAGTTTTGCTGGAAACACCATATATTTT. Its translation: CASSFAGNTIYF. This chain connects TRBV12-3 or TRBV12-4 to TRBJ1-3; D not certain. Trimming took off 3 bases at V and 2 bases at J, with 2 bases between the two ends. CDR3 length equals 12 residues.